Listed here are 31 T cell receptor beta chains from one sample, sequenced in a study of beta chain features in type 1 diabetes. The sequenced template was cDNA made from the entire isolated RNA. Sequencing used immunoSEQ multiplex PCR; TCRdb keeps in-frame clones, though not all of them. In the table there are 350,000 to 450,000 clones, more than 11% of which are singletons. Material for sequencing was naive CD4+ T cells from blood. The source is a man aged 25 to 40 in good health.

The chain couples TRBV11-2 to TRBJ2-1, with no clear D. Between the trimmed V and J ends, which lost 5 bases and 0 bases, there was a span of 23 bases. The CDR3 consists of 19 residues. Germline assignment: CDR1 SGHAT and CDR2 FQNNGV. This CDR3 reads CASSPRGRDEMSSYNEQFF. For the CDR3, the DNA is TGTGCCAGCAGCCCAAGAGGTAGGGATGAAATGAGCTCCTACAATGAGCAGTTCTTC.

The chain combines TRBV5-1 with TRBJ1-4; 8 nucleotides agree with TRBD1. CDR1 and CDR2 (germline): SGHRS, YFSETQ. CDR3 size: 14 residues. J was trimmed by 6 bases and V by 4 bases; bases with no gene match: 5. The CDR3 sequence: CASSLGTGYEKLFF. The CDR3 region has the DNA TGCGCCAGCAGCCTCGGGACAGGTTATGAAAAACTGTTTTTT.

This sequence joins TRBV18 and TRBJ2-3, with 12 bases fitting TRBD2. In germline, CDR1 is KGHSH, CDR2 LQKENI. The V and J ends lost 1 base and 3 bases, in that order; junction bases with no gene match: 5. The CDR3 consists of 17 residues. The DNA of the CDR3 is TGTGCCAGCTCACCACTAGGACTAGCGGGAAGAACAGATACGCAGTATTTT. Protein sequence: CASSPLGLAGRTDTQYF.

The rearrangement links TRBV6-5 to TRBJ2-5; possibly TRBD1 for D (6 bases). This CDR3 contains 14 residues. Germline CDR1 MNHEY, CDR2 SVGAGI. Trimming pared 5 bases from V and 2 bases from J, leaving 12 bases between. The CDR3, as DNA: TGTGCCAGCAGTCGCACCGGGACACAAGAGACCCAGTACTTC. Translated, it gives CASSRTGTQETQYF.

The V gene is TRBV18, the J gene TRBJ2-1; TRBD1 might be the D (7 bases). The germline gives CDR1 KGHSH, CDR2 LQKENI. V lost 5 bases and J 7 bases, leaving 12 bases between the germline ends. This CDR3 is 13 amino acids long. For the CDR3, the DNA is TGTGCCAGCTCAGCGGGACAGCCAAATGAGCAGTTCTTC. It yields the protein CASSAGQPNEQFF.

This clone was seen a few times. V usage is TRBV18 and J usage is TRBJ1-2; D is uncertain. Deletions cut 6 bases from V and 7 bases from J, with 18 bases between. Germline-derived CDR1 and CDR2 are KGHSH and LQKENI. CDR3 length equals 14 residues. This CDR3 reads CASSPGITAGGYTF. Here the CDR3 DNA reads TGTGCCAGCTCCCCCGGGATAACGGCGGGTGGCTACACCTTC. The full variable domain, its missing parts supplied by reference TRBV18 and TRBJ1-2, is NAGVMQNPRHLVRRRGQEARLRCSPMKGHSHVYWYRQLPEEGLKFMVYLQKENIIDESGMPKERFSAEFPKEGPSILRIQQVVRGDSAAYFCASSPGITAGGYTFGSGTRLTVV.

Only a few counts were recorded for this clone. A much larger clone differs by one base, so this may be a read error. This CDR3 is CASSLSNEQFF. The CDR3 DNA is TGTGCCAGCAGCTTATCCAATGAGCAGTTCTTC. J is TRBJ2-1 and V is TRBV7-2; D gene ambiguous. The V end was cut by 2 bases, the J end by 6 bases, with 2 bases between. The CDR3 extends over 11 amino acids. The germline V gene has CDR1 SGHTA and CDR2 FQGNSA.

Here the CDR3 DNA reads TGTGCCAGCAGTTACTCCCTACACACAGATACGCAGTATTTT. This gives the protein CASSYSLHTDTQYF. V gene TRBV6-6 combines with J gene TRBJ2-3; D gene ambiguous. Trimming left V 0 bases short and J 2 bases short, with 6 bases between. The CDR3 loop spans 14 amino acids. Per germline, CDR1 MNHNY and CDR2 SVGAGI (reference sequence).

Ten or more counts support this clone. This chain's CDR3 is CAISDNSYEQYV. The CDR3 DNA is TGTGCCATCAGTGATAACAGCTACGAGCAGTACGTC. This chain connects TRBV10-3 to TRBJ2-7; D call uncertain. The V and J ends lost 3 bases and 3 bases respectively, with 6 bases between them. Germline V gene sequence: CDR1 ENHRY, CDR2 SYGVKD. There are 12 residues in the CDR3.

The chain links TRBV5-1 to TRBJ2-5, with D possibly being TRBD2 (6 bases). Germline V gives CDR1 SGHRS, CDR2 YFSETQ. V lost 4 bases, J lost 2 bases, and 15 bases lay in between. The CDR3 covers 15 residues. The CDR3 protein is CASSAAAGWQETQYF. In DNA form, the CDR3 reads TGCGCCAGCAGCGCGGCGGCGGGGTGGCAAGAGACCCAGTACTTC.

The J gene is TRBJ2-7, the V gene TRBV7-9; a weak D match, TRBD2 (5 bases). The CDR3 runs to 13 residues. Trimming removed 6 bases from V and 2 bases from J, with 11 bases in between. Germline-derived CDR1 and CDR2 are SEHNR and FQNEAQ (reference sequence). In DNA, the CDR3 is TGTGCCAGCAGTAGGGAGCGGACCTACGAGCAGTACTTC. Protein: CASSRERTYEQYF.

The V call is TRBV7-2, the J call TRBJ2-1; D may be TRBD1 (5 bases). The V gene lost 2 bases and the J gene lost 6 bases, with 17 bases spanning the gap. The germline CDR1 and CDR2 sequences are SGHTA and FQGNSA. The CDR3 covers 16 residues. The CDR3, as DNA: TGTGCCAGCAGCTTAAGTCTACGGCCTAGGGGCAATGAGCAGTTCTTC. Protein: CASSLSLRPRGNEQFF.

There are a few counts of this clone. Here the CDR3 reads CSVGGGLNTGELFF. CDR3 in DNA: TGCAGCGTTGGTGGCGGATTGAACACCGGGGAGCTGTTTTTT. This chain connects TRBV29-1 to TRBJ2-2; D remains unclear. V lost 4 bases to trimming and J lost 1 base, with 10 bases between them. The CDR3 consists of 14 residues. CDR1 and CDR2 from the germline V gene are SQVTM and ANQGSEA.

This clone turned up a few times. The chain is built from TRBV5-1 and TRBJ2-3; 10 bases align to TRBD2. CDR1 is SGHRS and CDR2 is YFSETQ in the germline V gene. CDR3 size: 19 residues. V dropped 3 bases and J dropped 0; count of bases not matched to a gene: 13. CDR3 loop: CASSSMPSGSSPSTDTQYF. CDR3 sequence (DNA): TGCGCCAGCAGCTCGATGCCTAGCGGGAGTTCTCCTAGCACAGATACGCAGTATTTT.

The chain links TRBV27 to TRBJ2-3; tentatively, D is TRBD2 (5 bases). V lost 6 bases and J lost 3, with 16 bases in between. Germline CDR1 and CDR2: MNHEY and SMNVEV (reference sequence). The CDR3 consists of 15 residues. In DNA, the CDR3 is TGTGCCAGCAGCTTAGAACGAGGGTTGACAGATACGCAGTATTTT. This gives the protein CASSLERGLTDTQYF.

The sample holds a few counts of this clone. The V call is TRBV30, the J call TRBJ1-1; D gene ambiguous. V was shortened by 8 bases and J by 2 bases, with 6 bases between the two germline ends. Per germline, CDR1 GTSNPN and CDR2 SVGIG (reference sequence). The CDR3 length is 10 residues. The CDR3 here is CAVANTEAFF. CDR3 bases: TGTGCCGTTGCCAACACTGAAGCTTTCTTT.

There are a few counts of this clone. The chain carries TRBV9 and TRBJ2-2, with D tentatively TRBD1 (5 bases). CDR1 SGDLS and CDR2 YYNGEE come from the germline V gene. Trimming cost V 0 bases and J 4 bases, with 13 bases left between them. The CDR3 runs 16 residues. CDR3 DNA sequence: TGTGCCAGCAGCGTAGGAGCCCAGGGCGGCACCGGGGAGCTGTTTTTT. Encoded protein: CASSVGAQGGTGELFF.

This clone was observed a few times. J is TRBJ2-3 and V is TRBV29-1; no clear D. The CDR3 loop spans 13 amino acids. The V gene lost 5 bases and the J gene lost 2 bases, with 11 bases spanning the gap. Germline V CDR1 and CDR2: SQVTM, ANQGSEA. CDR3 bases: TGCAGCGTTCATGGGCGAAACACAGATACGCAGTATTTT. Residues: CSVHGRNTDTQYF.

The chain has TRBV11-2 and TRBJ2-7; 11 bases fit TRBD2. This CDR3 is 14 amino acids long. Trimming took 5 bases from V and 2 from J; bases not matched to a gene: 2. Per germline, CDR1 SGHAT and CDR2 FQNNGV. The CDR3, as DNA: TGTGCCAGCAGCATGACTAGCGGGACCTACGAGCAGTACGTC. Translating it yields CASSMTSGTYEQYV.

This clone has more than one count but fewer than ten. The chain couples TRBV30 to TRBJ1-1; TRBD1 might be the D (5 bases). CDR1 and CDR2 (germline): GTSNPN, SVGIG (reference sequence). V was pared by 4 bases and J by 4 bases, with 19 bases between. The CDR3 length is 15 residues. The chain's CDR3 is CAWTKQGGAFTEAFF. The CDR3 DNA reads as TGTGCCTGGACCAAGCAGGGTGGGGCTTTCACTGAAGCTTTCTTT. The full variable domain, its missing parts supplied by reference TRBV30 and TRBJ1-1, is SQTIHQWPATLVQPVGSPLSLECTVEGTSNPNLYWYRQAAGRGLQLLFYSVGIGQISSEVPQNLSASRPQDRQFILSSKKLLLSDSGFYLCAWTKQGGAFTEAFFGQGTRLTVV.

V and J are TRBV13 and TRBJ2-7; no firm D call. V lost 5 bases, J lost 1 base, and 9 bases lay in between. The CDR3 is 13 residues long. Germline-derived CDR1 and CDR2 are PRHDT and FYEKMQ (reference sequence). CDR3 nucleotides: TGTGCCAGCAGCCCTGGGCCGTCCTACGAGCAGTACTTC. Translating it yields CASSPGPSYEQYF.

The chain links TRBV11-3 to TRBJ2-1, with a weak D call TRBD2 (6 bases). CDR1 and CDR2 from the germline V gene are SGHNT and YENEEA. The germline V and J ends were trimmed by 5 bases and 2 bases, with 13 bases remaining between them. The CDR3 extends over 15 amino acids. This CDR3 is CASSGGRKAYNEQFF. CDR3 nucleotide sequence: TGTGCCAGCAGCGGAGGGCGTAAAGCCTACAATGAGCAGTTCTTC.

V gene TRBV7-9 combines with J gene TRBJ1-1; tentative D call: TRBD1 (5 bases). CDR1 SEHNR and CDR2 FQNEAQ come from the germline V gene (reference sequence). The CDR3 covers 14 residues. V lost 5 bases and J lost 0, with 10 bases in between. The CDR3 DNA follows: TGTGCCAGCAGCACGACAGCGATGAACACTGAAGCTTTCTTT. Encoded protein: CASSTTAMNTEAFF.

The rearrangement uses TRBV14 and TRBJ2-7; 12 positions agree with TRBD1. Germline V gene sequence: CDR1 SGHDN, CDR2 FVKESK. Losses at the gene ends were 7 bases for V and 4 bases for J; bases not matched to a gene: 8. CDR3 length: 15 amino acids. CDR3 loop: CASTAGTGGRYEQYF. CDR3 sequence (DNA): TGTGCCAGCACCGCCGGGACAGGGGGCCGATACGAGCAGTACTTC.

V gene TRBV7-2 combines with J gene TRBJ2-5; possible D gene TRBD2, 5 bases. Between the trimmed V and J ends, which lost 1 base and 5 bases, there was a span of 23 bases. This CDR3 is built from 18 residues. CDR1 SGHTA and CDR2 FQGNSA come from the germline V gene. In DNA, the CDR3 is TGTGCCAGCAGCTTAGAATTGTCTAGCTTTTCCCTCCGGGAGACCCAGTACTTC. Its protein is CASSLELSSFSLRETQYF.

This sequence joins TRBV7-2 and TRBJ2-5; 7 positions match TRBD1. The V segment lost 5 bases and the J segment 5 bases; nucleotides outside the gene matches: 8. Germline loops: CDR1 SGHTA, CDR2 FQGNSA. This CDR3 spans 14 amino acids. The CDR3 sequence: CASSRWTGAETQYF. Here the CDR3 DNA reads TGTGCCAGCAGCCGTTGGACAGGTGCGGAGACCCAGTACTTC.

This clone was counted between two and nine times. V and J are TRBV10-3 and TRBJ2-3; the match to TRBD2 covers 8 bases. This CDR3 comprises 12 residues. CDR1 ENHRY and CDR2 SYGVKD come from the germline V gene. CDR3 sequence reads: CALGLVGDTQYF. The CDR3 DNA follows: TGTGCGTTGGGACTAGTCGGAGATACGCAGTATTTT.

This clone was found a few times. V and J are TRBV7-2 and TRBJ1-1, with D unresolved. Germline CDR1 and CDR2: SGHTA and FQGNSA. The germline V and J ends were trimmed by 1 base and 6 bases, with 6 bases remaining between them. The CDR3 totals 12 residues. CDR3 bases: TGTGCCAGCAGCTTAGAAGGAGCTGAAGCTTTCTTT. Its translation is CASSLEGAEAFF.

This clone was recorded a few times. The chain couples TRBV4-3 to TRBJ2-7, with no clear D. V was shortened by 0 bases and J by 3 bases, with 6 bases between the two germline ends. CDR3 length equals 13 residues. Per germline, CDR1 LGHNA and CDR2 YSLEER. CDR3 residues: CASSQDWHYEQYF. In DNA form, the CDR3 reads TGCGCCAGCAGCCAAGATTGGCACTACGAGCAGTACTTC.

In this sample, this clone turned up a few times. The chain joins TRBV18 to TRBJ2-3; D is ambiguous. Trimming stripped 4 bases from V and 6 bases from J, with 8 bases between. The CDR3 contains 12 residues. The germline V gene encodes CDR1 KGHSH and CDR2 LQKENI. The CDR3 spells CASSHRYDTQYF. CDR3 bases: TGTGCCAGCTCACACAGATACGATACGCAGTATTTT.

Points on this clone: A much larger clone lies one base from this, so it may be a read error. The rearrangement joins TRBV28 to TRBJ2-5; D gene unclear. The CDR3 length is 11 residues. From germline, CDR1 is MDHEN and CDR2 SYDVKM. Deletions cut 3 bases from V and 4 bases from J, with 3 bases between. The CDR3 loop is CASSFGETQYF. In DNA, the CDR3 is TGTGCCAGCAGTTTTGGAGAGACCCAGTACTTC.